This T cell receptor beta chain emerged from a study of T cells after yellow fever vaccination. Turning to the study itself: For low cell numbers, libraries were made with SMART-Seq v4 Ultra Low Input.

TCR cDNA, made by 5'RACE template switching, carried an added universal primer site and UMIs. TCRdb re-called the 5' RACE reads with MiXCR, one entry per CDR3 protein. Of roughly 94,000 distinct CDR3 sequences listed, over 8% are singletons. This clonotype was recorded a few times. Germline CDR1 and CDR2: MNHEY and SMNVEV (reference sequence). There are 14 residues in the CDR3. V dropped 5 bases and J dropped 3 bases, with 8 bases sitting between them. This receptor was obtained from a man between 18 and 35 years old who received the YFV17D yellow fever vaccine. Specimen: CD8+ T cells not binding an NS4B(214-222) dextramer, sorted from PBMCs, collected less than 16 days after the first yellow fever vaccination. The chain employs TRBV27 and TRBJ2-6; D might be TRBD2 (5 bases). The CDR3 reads CASSVRDGANVLTF. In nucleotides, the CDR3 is TGTGCCAGCAGTGTCCGGGATGGGGCCAACGTCCTGACTTTC. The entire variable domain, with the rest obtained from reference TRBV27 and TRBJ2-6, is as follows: EAQVTQNPRYLITVTGKKLTVTCSQNMNHEYMSWYRQDPGLGLRQIYYSMNVEVTDKGDVPEGYKVSRKEKRNFPLILESPSPNQTSLYFCASSVRDGANVLTFGAGSRLTVL.